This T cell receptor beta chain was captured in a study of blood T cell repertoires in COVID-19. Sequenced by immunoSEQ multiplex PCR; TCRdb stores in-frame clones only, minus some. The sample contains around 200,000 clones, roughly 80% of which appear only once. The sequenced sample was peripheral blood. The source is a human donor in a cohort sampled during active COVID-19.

Here the CDR3 reads CASSLGLGETQYF. The CDR3 region has the DNA TGTGCCAGCAGCTTGGGACTAGGAGAGACCCAGTACTTC. The V call is TRBV7-2, the J call TRBJ2-5; 8 positions match TRBD2. V gave up 3 bases and J gave up 4 bases; unmatched junction bases: 1. The CDR3 is 13 residues long. From germline, CDR1 is SGHTA and CDR2 FQGNSA.